What follows are 32 T cell receptor beta chains derived from one specimen sequenced in a study of shared clonotypes between healthy human individuals. TCRdb's copy holds only in-frame clones and misses some; the assay was immunoSEQ multiplex PCR. The sample holds about 2 million clones; around 95% are singletons and the top ten take more than 0.1%. Material for sequencing was naive CD4+ T cells sorted from blood. The subset is: CD45RA+ positively selected. These receptors all stem from a man aged 18 to 29 in good health.

The V gene is TRBV5-1, the J gene TRBJ1-3, with D possibly TRBD1 on 5 matching bases. Trimming cost V 1 base and J 2 bases, with 13 bases left between them. Looked up from germline, CDR1 is SGHRS and CDR2 is YFSETQ. The CDR3 length is 16 residues. CDR3 in DNA: TGCGCCAGCAGCTTGCAGGGTGAGGCGGCTGGAAACACCATATATTTT. Protein: CASSLQGEAAGNTIYF.

The rearrangement uses TRBV2 and TRBJ2-5; 8 nucleotides line up with TRBD2. The CDR3 is 15 residues long. In germline, CDR1 is SNHLY, CDR2 FYNNEI. V lost 7 bases and J lost 1; bases outside the gene matches: 8. CDR3 region: CASKLAVVFQETQYF. Here the CDR3 DNA reads TGTGCCAGCAAACTAGCGGTAGTTTTCCAAGAGACCCAGTACTTC.

Written as DNA, the CDR3 is TGTGCCAGCAGCTTAAGTTGGGTCGGGGAGCTGTTTTTT. This sequence encodes CASSLSWVGELFF. The J gene is TRBJ2-2, the V gene TRBV7-9; no clear D gene. The CDR3 contains 13 residues. V lost 2 bases and J 7 bases, leaving 8 bases between the germline ends. Germline V gives CDR1 SEHNR, CDR2 FQNEAQ (reference sequence).

The chain combines TRBV5-1 with TRBJ2-1; 8 bases are shared with TRBD2. V lost 3 bases and J lost 9; bases outside the gene matches: 35. Germline values: CDR1 SGHRS, CDR2 YFSETQ. The CDR3 runs to 23 residues. The CDR3: CASSSLGETSPGGTMSSFIEQFF. CDR3 bases: TGCGCCAGCAGCTCCCTTGGAGAGACTAGTCCGGGGGGGACAATGAGCAGTTTCATTGAGCAGTTCTTC.

The genes are TRBV7-6 and TRBJ1-6; no clear D. The CDR3 covers 15 residues. CDR1 is SGHVS, CDR2 FNYEAQ, per germline. V was pared by 0 bases and J by 1 base, with 4 bases between. The CDR3, as DNA: TGTGCCAGCAGCTTAGCCCGATCCTATAATTCACCCCTCCACTTT. Its translation is CASSLARSYNSPLHF.

The chain is built from TRBV6-5 and TRBJ1-1, with unresolved D. The CDR3 is 13 amino acids. Trimming cost V 2 bases and J 8 bases, with 12 bases left between them. CDR1 MNHEY and CDR2 SVGAGI come from the germline V gene. In nucleotides, the CDR3 is TGTGCCAGCAGTTACAGCGGGCAAGGGGAAGCTTTCTTT. It specifies CASSYSGQGEAFF.

V gene TRBV10-3 combines with J gene TRBJ1-3; D gene ambiguous. The CDR3 contains 15 residues. The germline V gene encodes CDR1 ENHRY and CDR2 SYGVKD. V was pared by 0 bases and J by 0 bases, with 6 bases between. CDR3 protein: CAISESADSGNTIYF. As DNA, the CDR3 is TGTGCCATCAGTGAGTCGGCCGACTCTGGAAACACCATATATTTT.

This chain uses TRBV11-2 with TRBJ2-3; no clear D. V lost 5 bases and J lost 2, with 11 bases in between. The CDR3 spans 14 residues. Germline lookup yields CDR1 SGHAT and CDR2 FQNNGV. The CDR3 DNA reads TGTGCCAGCAGCCCCGGGTTTTCCACAGATACGCAGTATTTT. Protein product: CASSPGFSTDTQYF.

The genes are TRBV9 and TRBJ1-1, with D unclear. This CDR3 region has 14 residues. In germline, CDR1 is SGDLS, CDR2 YYNGEE. The V end was cut by 4 bases, the J end by 8 bases, with 18 bases between. CDR3 protein: CASSTSRDGTEAFF. The CDR3 nucleotides are TGTGCCAGCAGCACCTCCCGCGATGGAACCGAAGCTTTCTTT. Based on the CDR3 plus reference TRBV9 and TRBJ1-1, the full variable domain is DSGVTQTPKHLITATGQRVTLRCSPRSGDLSVYWYQQSLDQGLQFLIQYYNGEERAKGNILERFSAQQFPDLHSELNLSSLELGDSALYFCASSTSRDGTEAFFGQGTRLTVV.

The V gene is TRBV18, the J gene TRBJ2-7, with 8 bases identical to TRBD2. J lost 7 bases, V lost 6 bases, and 11 bases had no gene match. The CDR3 contains 14 residues. Germline-derived CDR1 and CDR2 are KGHSH and LQKENI. As DNA, the CDR3 is TGTGCCAGCTCTCGCACGCGGGGGGCAGGGGAGCAGTACTTC. It specifies CASSRTRGAGEQYF. Looking up the rest from reference TRBV18 and TRBJ2-7 gives the full variable domain: NAGVMQNPRHLVRRRGQEARLRCSPMKGHSHVYWYRQLPEEGLKFMVYLQKENIIDESGMPKERFSAEFPKEGPSILRIQQVVRGDSAAYFCASSRTRGAGEQYFGPGTRLTVT.

Notes on this clone: This may arise from a read error, as a much more abundant clone is one base away. V usage is TRBV7-8 and J usage is TRBJ1-1; D is possibly TRBD1 (5 bases). The length of the CDR3 is 14 residues. Germline loops: CDR1 SGHVS, CDR2 FQNEAQ. Trimming removed 0 bases at V and 4 bases at J, with 9 bases between. As DNA, the CDR3 is TGTGCCAGCAGCTTAGCAGGGACGAGCACTGAAGCTTTCTTT. Its translation: CASSLAGTSTEAFF.

This rearrangement joins TRBV10-3 to TRBJ2-1; D possibly corresponds to TRBD1 (5 bases). Germline CDR1 reads ENHRY; CDR2 reads SYGVKD. CDR3 length: 13 residues. The ends were cut back, 5 bases at V and 8 bases at J, with 13 bases in the middle. DNA for the CDR3: TGTGCCATCAGTTCTCAGGGTTTCTATGAGCAGTTCTTC. Protein: CAISSQGFYEQFF.

The chain has TRBV11-2 and TRBJ2-7; D not certain. V lost 4 bases and J 3 bases, leaving 13 bases between the germline ends. The CDR3 spans 14 residues. The germline gives CDR1 SGHAT, CDR2 FQNNGV. The CDR3 protein is CASSSVVQNYEQYF. DNA for the CDR3: TGTGCCAGCAGCTCAGTTGTACAGAACTACGAGCAGTACTTC. The variable domain in full, with the rest retrieved from reference TRBV11-2 and TRBJ2-7, is EAGVAQSPRYKIIEKRQSVAFWCNPISGHATLYWYQQILGQGPKLLIQFQNNGVVDDSQLPKDRFSAERLKGVDSTLKIQPAKLEDSAVYLCASSSVVQNYEQYFGPGTRLTVT.

The rearrangement uses TRBV29-1 and TRBJ2-1; D is possibly TRBD1 (6 bases). This CDR3 comprises 13 residues. From germline, CDR1 is SQVTM and CDR2 ANQGSEA. The V end was cut by 3 bases, the J end by 3 bases, with 9 bases between. The CDR3 DNA reads TGCAGCGTTGATCAACAGGGCTACAATGAGCAGTTCTTC. Amino acid sequence: CSVDQQGYNEQFF.

This clone has a single count. Other DNA sequences of this sample code for an identical CDR3. The chain combines TRBV4-3 with TRBJ2-5; tentative D call: TRBD1 (6 bases). The CDR3 covers 14 residues. Trimming removed 3 bases from V and 5 bases from J, with 13 bases in between. The germline gives CDR1 LGHNA, CDR2 YSLEER. The CDR3 nucleotides read TGCGCCAGCAGCCAGGGACAACCGGGGGAGACCCAGTACTTC. It is translated as CASSQGQPGETQYF.

V and J are TRBV12-5 and TRBJ2-1, with D perhaps matching TRBD1 or TRBD2 (5 bases each). The CDR3 runs 11 residues. Germline loops: CDR1 LGHNT, CDR2 FRNRAP. The V end lost 1 base, the J end lost 13 bases, and 8 bases lay between the germline ends. The CDR3, as DNA: TGTGCTAGTGGTTTGGGGGGACGCCAGTTCTTC. Protein sequence: CASGLGGRQFF.

This clone was counted only a few times. The V call is TRBV16, the J call TRBJ1-5; 8 positions agree with TRBD1. Germline lookup yields CDR1 KGHSY and CDR2 FQNENV. With V trimmed by 1 base and J by 7 bases, 6 bases remained unmatched. The CDR3 contains 15 residues. The CDR3 region is CASSQWQGANQPQHF. CDR3 nucleotide sequence: TGTGCCAGCAGCCAATGGCAGGGGGCGAACCAGCCCCAGCATTTT. Full variable domain (outside the CDR3, taken from reference TRBV16 and TRBJ1-5): GEEVAQTPKHLVRGEGQKAKLYCAPIKGHSYVFWYQQVLKNEFKFLISFQNENVFDETGMPKERFSAKCLPNSPCSLEIQATKLEDSAVYFCASSQWQGANQPQHFGDGTRLSIL.

Worth noting for this clone: The same CDR3 arises from other DNA sequences in this sample as well. The CDR3 nucleotides read TGTGCCTGGAGAGACAGGGTGGACACTGAAGCTTTCTTT. Its protein is CAWRDRVDTEAFF. The chain uses TRBV30 and TRBJ1-1; 7 bases line up with TRBD1. Germline V lookup: CDR1 GTSNPN, CDR2 SVGIG (reference sequence). The CDR3 covers 13 residues. V shed 3 bases and J 3 bases; nucleotides not matched to a gene: 4. The whole variable domain, remainder taken from reference TRBV30 and TRBJ1-1, is SQTIHQWPATLVQPVGSPLSLECTVEGTSNPNLYWYRQAAGRGLQLLFYSVGIGQISSEVPQNLSASRPQDRQFILSSKKLLLSDSGFYLCAWRDRVDTEAFFGQGTRLTVV.

The chain has TRBV7-6 and TRBJ2-7; unclear D gene. V lost 2 bases, J lost 7 bases, and 9 bases lay in between. The germline V gene has CDR1 SGHVS and CDR2 FNYEAQ. There are 12 residues in the CDR3. CDR3 in DNA: TGTGCCAGCAGCTTATTGGTGGGAGAGCAGTACTTC. It yields the protein CASSLLVGEQYF.

The chain has TRBV9 and TRBJ1-2; TRBD1 might be the D (6 bases). V was clipped by 4 bases and J by 4 bases, with 17 bases between them. Germline CDR1 SGDLS, CDR2 YYNGEE. This CDR3 spans 15 amino acids. As DNA, the CDR3 is TGTGCCAGCAGCCCCACAACAGGGTTAGGCTATGGCTACACCTTC. Translation: CASSPTTGLGYGYTF.

The V gene is TRBV6-5, the J gene TRBJ1-1; 7 positions agree with TRBD1. This CDR3 has 14 amino acids. Germline loops: CDR1 MNHEY, CDR2 SVGAGI. The V segment lost 5 bases and the J segment 3 bases; nucleotides outside the gene matches: 6. The DNA of the CDR3 is TGTGCCAGCAGTCGGAGGGGGCGTTACACTGAAGCTTTCTTT. Translated: CASSRRGRYTEAFF.

V usage is TRBV9 and J usage is TRBJ2-1; 7 bases are shared with TRBD2. This CDR3 has 15 residues. Germline CDR1 and CDR2: SGDLS and YYNGEE. The V and J ends lost 2 bases and 7 bases, in that order; junction bases with no gene match: 9. CDR3 DNA sequence: TGTGCCAGCAGCGTTATGGGAGGGCCGGAGAATGAGCAGTTCTTC. Amino acid sequence: CASSVMGGPENEQFF.

V and J are TRBV30 and TRBJ2-2, with 11 bases identical to TRBD2. The CDR3 loop spans 15 amino acids. Germline values: CDR1 GTSNPN, CDR2 SVGIG (reference sequence). The junction had 4 bases not matched to a gene; V was cut back by 5 bases and J by 2 bases. The CDR3 sequence is CAWGRLAGNTGELFF. In nucleotides, the CDR3 is TGTGCCTGGGGGCGACTAGCGGGAAACACCGGGGAGCTGTTTTTT.

Concerning this clone itself: The sample holds other DNA sequences that translate to the same CDR3. The chain carries TRBV6-5 and TRBJ1-2; TRBD1 matches 9 bases. Trimming at V came to 6 bases and at J to 2 bases, leaving 4 bases not matched to a gene. Germline V gene lookup returns CDR1 MNHEY and CDR2 SVGAGI. This CDR3 spans 14 amino acids. CDR3 bases: TGTGCCAGCAGCCGGACAGGGGCGAACTATGGCTACACCTTC. Translation: CASSRTGANYGYTF.

J is TRBJ1-6 and V is TRBV5-1, with D possibly TRBD1 on 6 matching bases. V was shortened by 3 bases and J by 7 bases, with 14 bases between the two germline ends. The CDR3 runs to 15 residues. Germline CDR1 and CDR2: SGHRS and YFSETQ. CDR3 amino acids: CASSYAGDINSPLHF. The CDR3 DNA is TGCGCCAGCAGCTACGCCGGGGACATCAATTCACCCCTCCACTTT.

About this clone: Other DNA sequences in this sample translate to the same CDR3. The chain uses TRBV18 and TRBJ1-2, with D perhaps TRBD1 (6 bases). Germline loops: CDR1 KGHSH, CDR2 LQKENI. Deletions cut 2 bases from V and 6 bases from J, with 10 bases between. The CDR3 has 13 amino acids. The CDR3 nucleotides read TGTGCCAGCTCACCAGGGCAGGGGAATGGCTACACCTTC. Protein product: CASSPGQGNGYTF.

V and J are TRBV15 and TRBJ1-5; perhaps TRBD1 as D (6 bases). Deletions cut 5 bases from V and 4 bases from J, with 18 bases between. Germline V gives CDR1 LNHNV, CDR2 YYDKDF (reference sequence). The CDR3 spans 16 residues. This CDR3 reads CATSARPRGPNQPQHF. The CDR3 region has the DNA TGTGCCACCAGCGCACGCCCCAGGGGCCCAAATCAGCCCCAGCATTTT.

In DNA, the CDR3 is TGTGCCAGCAGCTTGGGAAGGGACATTCAGTACTTC. Protein sequence: CASSLGRDIQYF. The chain has TRBV11-3 and TRBJ2-4; D remains ambiguous. The CDR3 sequence is 12 residues long. V lost 3 bases, J lost 8 bases, and 8 bases lay in between. Germline CDR1 reads SGHNT; CDR2 reads YENEEA.

This chain links TRBV11-2 with TRBJ1-5; D is unclear. The CDR3 is made up of 15 amino acids. The V gene's germline CDR1 is SGHAT and CDR2 FQNNGV. The V end lost 2 bases, the J end lost 6 bases, and 14 bases lay between the germline ends. In nucleotides, the CDR3 is TGTGCCAGCAGCTTAACTCCAGCCATTTCTCAGCCCCAGCATTTT. Translating it yields CASSLTPAISQPQHF.

This clone was observed a single time. The rearrangement joins TRBV2 to TRBJ2-2; D perhaps matches TRBD2 (7 bases). V dropped 6 bases and J dropped 6 bases, with 14 bases sitting between them. The CDR3 sequence is 14 residues long. In germline, CDR1 is SNHLY, CDR2 FYNNEI. The CDR3 sequence is CASSFGGPAGELFF. The CDR3 region has the DNA TGTGCCAGCAGCTTCGGGGGGCCGGCCGGGGAGCTGTTTTTT.

Remarks on this clone: Other DNA sequences of this sample code for an identical CDR3. The J gene is TRBJ1-6, the V gene TRBV28; 11 bases agree with TRBD1. The V segment lost 4 bases and the J segment 7 bases; nucleotides outside the gene matches: 6. The CDR3 spans 16 residues. The germline CDR1 and CDR2 sequences are MDHEN and SYDVKM. Here the CDR3 DNA reads TGTGCCAGCAGTTCCGGACAGGGGGCGGGAAATTCACCCCTCCACTTT. Encoded protein: CASSSGQGAGNSPLHF.

This clone was seen just once. J is TRBJ2-3 and V is TRBV6-1; TRBD1 aligns across 9 bases. In germline, CDR1 is MNHNS, CDR2 SASEGT. This CDR3 spans 15 amino acids. The V and J ends lost 6 bases and 4 bases, in that order; junction bases with no gene match: 8. This CDR3 is CASRKTGGLADTQYF. The DNA of the CDR3 is TGTGCCAGCAGAAAGACAGGGGGTCTGGCAGATACGCAGTATTTT.